This TCR beta chain was documented in a study of technical replicates of blood from a few donors. This CDR3 region has 14 residues. CDR1 and CDR2 from the germline V gene are MDHEN and SYDVKM. Trimming removed 2 bases at V and 4 bases at J, with 11 bases between. Here immunoSEQ multiplex PCR was the method, and the copy in TCRdb shows in-frame clones only, minus some. The sample has about 82,000 clones, just under 95% seen once. The sample was T cells isolated from PBMCs. This receptor was taken from a human donor in good health. V usage is TRBV28 and J usage is TRBJ2-5; the D gene is possibly TRBD2 (6 bases). CDR3 DNA sequence: TGTGCCAGCAGTTTAGGGGGGAGAGGAGAGACCCAGTACTTC. Protein: CASSLGGRGETQYF.